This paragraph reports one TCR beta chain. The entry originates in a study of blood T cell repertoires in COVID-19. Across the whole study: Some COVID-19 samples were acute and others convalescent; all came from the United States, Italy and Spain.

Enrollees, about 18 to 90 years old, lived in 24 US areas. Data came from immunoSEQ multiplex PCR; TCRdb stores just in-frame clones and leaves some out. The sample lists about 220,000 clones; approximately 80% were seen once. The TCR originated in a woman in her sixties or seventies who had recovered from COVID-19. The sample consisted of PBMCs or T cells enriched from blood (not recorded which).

CDR3 DNA sequence: TGTGCCAGCAGCCAAGGGGGGGGCCCTGGAAACACCATATATTTT. Residues: CASSQGGGPGNTIYF. The J gene is TRBJ1-3, the V gene TRBV3-1 (or the pseudogene TRBV3-2); tentative D call: TRBD1 (6 bases). The CDR3 runs 15 residues. CDR1 is LGHDT and CDR2 is YNNKEL in the germline V gene (reference sequence). With 1 base removed from V and 2 bases from J, the gap between germline ends came to 9 bases.